What follows describes a single T cell receptor beta chain. Repertoires were generated with immunoSEQ multiplex PCR, while TCRdb's copy carries only in-frame clones and drops some. The data contain about 400,000 clones, around 88% of them singletons. This specimen comes from a study of blood T cell repertoires in COVID-19. The CDR3 length is 15 residues. The V gene lost 0 bases and the J gene lost 10 bases, with 16 bases spanning the gap. Per germline, CDR1 GTSNPN and CDR2 SVGIG (reference sequence). The rearrangement uses TRBV30 and TRBJ1-6, with D perhaps TRBD1 (5 bases). This clonotype was obtained from a woman aged 25 to 39 with acute or convalescent COVID-19. The sample comprised peripheral blood. CDR3 sequence: CAWSVLRGLNSPLHF. In DNA form, the CDR3 reads TGTGCCTGGAGTGTACTAAGGGGTCTGAACTCACCCCTCCACTTT.